Listed below are T cell receptor beta chains from one sample, sequenced in a study of regulatory T cells in long-lasting Graves disease. TCRdb re-derived calls from the multiplex PCR reads in MiXCR, one entry per CDR3 protein. The sample contains around 250,000 distinct CDR3 sequences, 20% of which appear only once. The sequenced sample was peripheral blood mononuclear cells (PBMCs), obtained at new diagnosis, from a patient treated with antithyroid drugs. The receptors come from a female donor with Graves disease. CDR3s include the opening cysteine and the closing phenylalanine or tryptophan. A D gene is named only where the DNA matches it firmly. For some rows the clone size is stated as once, few or many, or as a class when expanded; others skip it.

abundance,v_gene,d_gene,j_gene,CDR3aa,CDR3nt
-,TRBV10-1,-,TRBJ2-5,CASGTGEETQYF,TGCGCCAGCGGGACGGGAGAAGAGACCCAGTACTTC
many,TRBV2,-,TRBJ2-7,CASSGETYEQYF,TGTGCCAGCAGTGGAGAAACCTACGAGCAGTACTTC
many,TRBV6-1,-,TRBJ1-1,CASSVSGNTEAFF,TGTGCCAGCAGTGTGTCCGGGAACACTGAAGCTTTCTTT
many,TRBV10-3,TRBD2,TRBJ2-3,CASRIAGGWTDTQYF,TGTGCCAGCAGAATCGCGGGGGGTTGGACAGATACGCAGTATTTT
-,TRBV6-2/TRBV6-3,-,TRBJ2-4,CVSSPGGRKNIQYF,TGTGTCAGCAGTCCCGGGGGCCGCAAAAACATTCAGTACTTC
few,TRBV6-1,-,TRBJ1-5,CASSPREGRARTQHF,TGTGCCAGCAGCCCCCGAGAGGGCAGGGCCAGGACCCAGCATTTT
many,TRBV11-2,TRBD1,TRBJ2-5,CASSFPWTGGRETQYF,TGTGCCAGCAGCTTTCCCTGGACAGGGGGCCGGGAGACCCAGTACTTC
many,TRBV20-1,-,TRBJ2-5,CSAPVYETQYF,TGCAGTGCTCCCGTATATGAGACCCAGTACTTC
few,TRBV7-9,TRBD1,TRBJ1-1,CASSPTGGAGTEAFF,TGTGCCAGCAGCCCGACAGGGGGCGCAGGAACTGAAGCTTTCTTT
many,TRBV6-2/TRBV6-3,-,TRBJ2-5,CASSYSLGQETQYF,TGTGCCAGCAGTTACTCCCTCGGACAAGAGACCCAGTACTTC
-,TRBV10-1,TRBD1,TRBJ2-2,CASSDRDRNTGELFF,TGCGCCAGCAGCGACCGGGACAGGAATACCGGGGAGCTGTTTTTT
many,TRBV5-1,-,TRBJ1-1,CASRPPGEVALGAFF,TGCGCCAGCCGCCCGCCTGGGGAGGTGGCTCTTGGAGCTTTCTTT
many,TRBV10-3,TRBD1,TRBJ2-6,CAIREDRVQDSGANVLTF,TGTGCCATCAGGGAGGACAGGGTTCAAGATTCTGGGGCCAACGTCCTGACTTTC
many,TRBV28,-,TRBJ1-5,CASSLVFRTANQPQHF,TGTGCCAGCAGTTTAGTTTTCCGAACGGCTAATCAGCCCCAGCATTTT
-,TRBV7-2,-,TRBJ2-3,CASSGGTASTDTQYF,TGTGCCAGCAGCGGGGGGACAGCTAGCACAGATACGCAGTATTTT
-,TRBV11-2,-,TRBJ2-7,CASSLTPYEQYF,TGTGCCAGCAGCTTAACCCCCTACGAGCAGTACTTC
few,TRBV7-9,-,TRBJ1-3,CASSLAGRSSGNTIYF,TGTGCCAGCAGCTTAGCGGGGAGGAGCTCTGGAAACACCATATATTTT
many,TRBV28,TRBD2,TRBJ2-1,CASSRFGLSGKINNEQFF,TGTGCCAGCAGTCGTTTTGGACTTAGCGGGAAAATCAACAATGAGCAGTTCTTC
-,TRBV10-2,TRBD2,TRBJ2-7,CASSDSLAGTYEQYF,TGCGCCAGCAGTGACAGTCTAGCGGGAACCTACGAGCAGTACTTC
many,TRBV7-9,TRBD1,TRBJ2-7,CASSHTGGQSSYEQYF,TGTGCCAGCAGCCACACAGGGGGCCAGAGCTCCTACGAGCAGTACTTC
-,TRBV18,-,TRBJ1-1,CASSLQGENTEAFF,TGTGCCAGCTCCTTGCAGGGAGAGAACACTGAAGCTTTCTTT
many,TRBV5-5,-,TRBJ2-7,CASSRNGVGVYEQYF,TGTGCCAGCAGCCGCAACGGGGTGGGTGTTTACGAGCAGTACTTC
-,TRBV20-1,TRBD1,TRBJ1-6,CSARSTGTGTNSPLHF,TGCAGTGCTAGATCGACCGGGACAGGGACTAATTCACCCCTCCACTTT
many,TRBV27,-,TRBJ1-6,CATCSGLPQGGSPLHF,TGTGCCACCTGTTCCGGGCTTCCCCAGGGTGGTTCACCCCTCCACTTT
many,TRBV29-1,TRBD1,TRBJ1-1,CSSRRGQGAEAFF,TGCAGCTCCCGAAGGGGGCAGGGTGCTGAAGCTTTCTTT
-,TRBV10-1,-,TRBJ1-6,CASSNSYSSPLHF,TGCGCCAGCTCAAACTCCTATTCTTCACCCCTCCACTTT
-,TRBV28,-,TRBJ1-1,CASSLSALNTEAFF,TGTGCCAGCAGTTTATCTGCACTGAACACTGAAGCTTTCTTT
-,TRBV2,-,TRBJ2-1,CASRETGIYNEQFF,TGTGCCAGCAGGGAGACCGGAATCTACAATGAGCAGTTCTTC
many,TRBV2,TRBD1,TRBJ2-1,CASSSPGQVSYNEQFF,TGTGCCAGCAGCTCTCCGGGACAGGTGTCCTACAATGAGCAGTTCTTC
many,TRBV5-4,-,TRBJ2-5,CASSFYLEETQYF,TGTGCCAGCAGCTTCTACCTAGAAGAGACCCAGTACTTC
many,TRBV10-3,-,TRBJ1-2,CAISESSGNYGYTF,TGTGCCATCAGTGAGTCCTCGGGTAACTATGGCTACACCTTC
many,TRBV11-2,-,TRBJ2-1,CASSLESDNEQFF,TGTGCCAGCAGCTTAGAGTCGGACAATGAGCAGTTCTTC
-,TRBV20-1,-,TRBJ2-3,CSASAPGTSTDTQYF,TGCAGTGCTAGTGCTCCAGGGACCAGCACAGATACGCAGTATTTT
-,TRBV28,-,TRBJ2-7,CASGYRREQYF,TGTGCCAGCGGATACCGACGCGAGCAGTACTTC
many,TRBV28,TRBD2,TRBJ2-7,CASSLVLAGASSVEQYF,TGTGCCAGCAGTTTAGTACTAGCGGGGGCTTCTTCGGTCGAGCAGTACTTC
many,TRBV7-3,TRBD2,TRBJ2-1,CASSVLAEPYNEQFF,TGTGCCAGCAGCGTCCTAGCGGAACCCTACAATGAGCAGTTCTTC
many,TRBV20-1,TRBD2,TRBJ2-3,CSAYKEAGAPDTQYF,TGCAGTGCGTATAAAGAGGCGGGAGCCCCCGATACGCAGTATTTT
many,TRBV5-1,TRBD1,TRBJ1-2,CASSLRDSDYGYTF,TGTGCCAGCAGCCTCCGGGACAGTGACTATGGCTACACCTTC
-,TRBV9,-,TRBJ2-1,CASSVVGASSYNEQFF,TGTGCCAGCAGCGTAGTCGGGGCTTCATCCTACAATGAGCAGTTCTTC
-,TRBV27,-,TRBJ1-1,CASSFQGTNTEAFF,TGTGCCAGCAGTTTTCAGGGGACGAACACTGAAGCTTTCTTT
few,TRBV20-1,-,TRBJ2-4,CSASLGPAKNIQYF,TGCAGTGCTAGTCTGGGCCCAGCCAAAAACATTCAGTACTTC
-,TRBV5-1,TRBD1,TRBJ1-5,CASGGDRVRNQPQHF,TGCGCCAGCGGGGGGGACAGGGTCCGGAATCAGCCCCAGCATTTT
-,TRBV11-1,-,TRBJ2-3,CASSLNRNTDTQYF,TGTGCCAGCAGCTTGAACAGAAACACAGATACGCAGTATTTT
many,TRBV12-3/TRBV12-4,-,TRBJ1-2,CASSYPSAGYYGYTF,TGTGCCAGCAGTTACCCCTCGGCAGGGTACTATGGCTACACCTTC
many,TRBV6-5,-,TRBJ2-7,CASSFFGDLYEQYF,TGTGCCAGCAGTTTCTTCGGAGACCTCTACGAGCAGTACTTC
many,TRBV20-1,-,TRBJ2-3,CSAETELRTDTQYF,TGCAGTGCTGAGACTGAGCTACGCACAGATACGCAGTATTTT
many,TRBV5-4,-,TRBJ2-2,CASSLPGTNTGELFF,TGTGCCAGCAGCTTGCCGGGAACGAACACCGGGGAGCTGTTTTTT
many,TRBV7-2,-,TRBJ2-5,CASSSYGETQYF,TGTGCCAGCAGCTCCTATGGGGAGACCCAGTACTTC
many,TRBV5-1,TRBD2,TRBJ2-1,CASSGGGTSGDNEQFF,TGCGCCAGCAGCGGGGGGGGGACTAGCGGGGATAATGAGCAGTTCTTC
-,TRBV9,-,TRBJ2-2,CASTAPNAGELFF,TGTGCCAGTACGGCACCTAACGCCGGGGAGCTGTTTTTT
many,TRBV4-2,-,TRBJ2-7,CASSQDFAGARSYEQYF,TGTGCCAGCAGCCAAGATTTCGCAGGGGCGCGTTCCTACGAGCAGTACTTC
many,TRBV7-2,-,TRBJ2-7,CASSLGSADEQYF,TGTGCCAGCAGCTTAGGGTCAGCAGACGAGCAGTACTTC
few,TRBV5-1,-,TRBJ2-1,CASSFYICSASVSEQFF,-
-,TRBV30,TRBD2,TRBJ2-4,CAWSSGRALAKNIQYF,TGTGCCTGGAGTAGCGGGAGGGCCCTAGCCAAAAACATTCAGTACTTC